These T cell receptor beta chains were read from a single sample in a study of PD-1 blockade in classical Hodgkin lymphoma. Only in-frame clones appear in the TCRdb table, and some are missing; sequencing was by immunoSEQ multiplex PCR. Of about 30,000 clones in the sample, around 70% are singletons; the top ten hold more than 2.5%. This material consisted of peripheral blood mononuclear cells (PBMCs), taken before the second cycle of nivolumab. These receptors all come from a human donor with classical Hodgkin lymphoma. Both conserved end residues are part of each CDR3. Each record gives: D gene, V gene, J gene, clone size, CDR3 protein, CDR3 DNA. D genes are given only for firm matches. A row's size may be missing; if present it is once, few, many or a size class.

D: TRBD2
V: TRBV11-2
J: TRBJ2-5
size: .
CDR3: CASSPGTSGVVGETQYF
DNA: TGTGCCAGCAGCCCTGGGACTAGCGGGGTGGTAGGAGAGACCCAGTACTTC

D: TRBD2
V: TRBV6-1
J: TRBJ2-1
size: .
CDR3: CASSDLAGGRNEQFF
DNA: TGTGCCAGCAGTGATCTAGCGGGGGGTCGCAATGAGCAGTTCTTC

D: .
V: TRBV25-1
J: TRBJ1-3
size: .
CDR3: CASSEWSEVGLSGNTIYF
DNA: TGTGCCAGCAGTGAATGGAGCGAGGTCGGGTTATCTGGAAACACCATATATTTT

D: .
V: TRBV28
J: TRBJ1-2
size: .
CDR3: CASSFRGGYGYTF
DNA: TGTGCCAGCAGTTTTCGGGGGGGATATGGCTACACCTTC

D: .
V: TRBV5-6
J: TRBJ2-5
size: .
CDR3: CASSYWTDYQETQYF
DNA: TGTGCCAGCAGCTACTGGACGGATTACCAAGAGACCCAGTACTTC

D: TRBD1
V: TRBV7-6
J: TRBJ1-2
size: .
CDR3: CASSPRADRDYGYTF
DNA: TGTGCCAGCAGCCCTAGGGCTGACAGGGACTATGGCTACACCTTC

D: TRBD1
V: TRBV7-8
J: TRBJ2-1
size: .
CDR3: CASSLRDSYNEQFF
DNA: TGTGCCAGCAGCCTTCGGGACAGTTACAATGAGCAGTTCTTC

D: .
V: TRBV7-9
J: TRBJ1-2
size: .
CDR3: CASSLGTGSYGYTF
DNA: TGTGCCAGCAGCTTAGGTACAGGAAGCTATGGCTACACCTTC

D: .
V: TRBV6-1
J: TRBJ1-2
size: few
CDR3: CASNPRGGANGYTF
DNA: TGTGCCAGCAACCCCAGAGGGGGGGCAAATGGCTACACCTTC

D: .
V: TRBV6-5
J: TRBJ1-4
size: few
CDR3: CASSASGGLGEKLFF
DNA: TGTGCCAGCAGTGCCTCCGGGGGATTAGGTGAAAAACTGTTTTTT

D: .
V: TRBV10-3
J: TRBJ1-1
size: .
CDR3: CAISELYGAFF
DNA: TGTGCCATCAGCGAGTTGTATGGAGCTTTCTTT

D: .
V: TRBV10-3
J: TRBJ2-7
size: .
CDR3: CAINDLQGAYEQYF
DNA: TGTGCCATCAATGACCTACAGGGAGCCTACGAGCAGTACTTC

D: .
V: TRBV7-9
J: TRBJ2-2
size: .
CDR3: CASSLPTDGPGELFF
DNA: TGTGCCAGCAGCTTGCCGACAGATGGTCCCGGGGAGCTGTTTTTT

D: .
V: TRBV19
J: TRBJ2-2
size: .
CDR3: CASSPRPQENTGELFF
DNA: TGTGCCAGTAGTCCTCGACCTCAGGAAAACACCGGGGAGCTGTTTTTT

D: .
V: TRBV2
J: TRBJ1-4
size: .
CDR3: CASSDRDGANEKLFF
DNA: TGTGCCAGCAGTGATCGCGACGGGGCAAATGAAAAACTGTTTTTT

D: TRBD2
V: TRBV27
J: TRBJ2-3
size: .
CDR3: CASSTRLAGSTDTQYF
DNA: TGTGCCAGCAGTACGCGACTAGCGGGGAGCACAGATACGCAGTATTTT

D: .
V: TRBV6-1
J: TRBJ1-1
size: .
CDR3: CASIEVGTEAFF
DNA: TGTGCCAGCATTGAAGTTGGGACTGAAGCTTTCTTT

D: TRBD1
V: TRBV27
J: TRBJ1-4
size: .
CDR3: CASRTTGGGEKLFF
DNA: TGTGCCAGCAGAACCACAGGGGGCGGCGAAAAACTGTTTTTT

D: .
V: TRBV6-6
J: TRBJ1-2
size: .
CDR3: CASSAGNSPYYGYTF
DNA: TGTGCCAGCAGTGCGGGGAATTCTCCCTACTATGGCTACACCTTC

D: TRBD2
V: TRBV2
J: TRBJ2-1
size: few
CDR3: CASSWVSGGNEQFF
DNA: TGTGCCAGCAGTTGGGTTAGCGGGGGGAATGAGCAGTTCTTC

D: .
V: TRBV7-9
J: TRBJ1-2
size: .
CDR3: CASSQRGPNYGYTF
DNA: TGTGCCAGCAGCCAACGGGGGCCTAACTATGGCTACACCTTC

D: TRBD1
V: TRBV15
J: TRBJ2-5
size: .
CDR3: CATRWDREQETQYF
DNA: TGTGCCACCAGATGGGACAGAGAACAAGAGACCCAGTACTTC

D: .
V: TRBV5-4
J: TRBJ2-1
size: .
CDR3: CASSPGSQMGNEQFF
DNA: TGTGCCAGCAGCCCGGGGTCTCAGATGGGGAATGAGCAGTTCTTC

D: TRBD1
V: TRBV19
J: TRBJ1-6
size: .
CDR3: CASRPQGAAALPVNSPLHF
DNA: TGTGCCAGTAGACCCCAGGGGGCGGCGGCGCTACCGGTAAATTCACCCCTCCACTTT

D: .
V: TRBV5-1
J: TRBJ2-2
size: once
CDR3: CASSLERGDTGELFF
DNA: TGCGCCAGCAGCTTGGAAAGAGGGGACACCGGGGAGCTGTTTTTT

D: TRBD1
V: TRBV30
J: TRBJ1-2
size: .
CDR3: CAWRGQLYGYTF
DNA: TGTGCCTGGCGGGGACAGCTCTATGGCTACACCTTC

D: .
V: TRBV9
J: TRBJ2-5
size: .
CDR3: CASSLNTGSRETQYF
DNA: TGTGCCAGCAGCCTCAATACAGGGTCGCGGGAGACCCAGTACTTC

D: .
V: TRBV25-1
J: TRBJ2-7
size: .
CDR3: CASSALQGGNEQYF
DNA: TGTGCCAGCAGTGCGTTACAGGGAGGGAACGAGCAGTACTTC

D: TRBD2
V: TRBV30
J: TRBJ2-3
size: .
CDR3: CAWSPSTSGATDTQYF
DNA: TGTGCCTGGAGTCCCTCGACTAGCGGGGCCACAGATACGCAGTATTTT

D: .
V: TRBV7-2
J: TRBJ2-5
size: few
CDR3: CASSLGVSAQETQYF
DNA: TGTGCCAGCAGCTTAGGTGTCTCGGCCCAAGAGACCCAGTACTTC

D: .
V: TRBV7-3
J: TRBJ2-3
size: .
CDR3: CASSLLRPTDTQYF
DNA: TGTGCCAGCAGCTTACTTAGACCCACAGATACGCAGTATTTT

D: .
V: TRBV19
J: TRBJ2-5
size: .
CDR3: CASSIGPKETQYF
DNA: TGTGCCAGTAGTATAGGTCCAAAAGAGACCCAGTACTTC

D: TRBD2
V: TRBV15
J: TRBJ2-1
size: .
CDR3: CATSRDASGGANEQFF
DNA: TGTGCCACCAGCAGAGATGCTAGCGGGGGGGCCAATGAGCAGTTCTTC

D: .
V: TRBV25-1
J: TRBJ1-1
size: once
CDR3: CASSDVGTPEGAFF
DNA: TGTGCCAGCAGTGATGTGGGGACTCCCGAAGGGGCTTTCTTT

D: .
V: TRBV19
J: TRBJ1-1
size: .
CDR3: CASSISPTGTEAFF
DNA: TGTGCCAGTAGTATATCCCCCACGGGCACTGAAGCTTTCTTT

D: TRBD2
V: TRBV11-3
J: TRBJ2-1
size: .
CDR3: CASSLDGGAYNEQFF
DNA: TGTGCCAGCAGCTTAGACGGGGGGGCCTACAATGAGCAGTTCTTC

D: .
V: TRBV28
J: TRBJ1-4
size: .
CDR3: CASSFWGMGEKLFF
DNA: TGTGCCAGCAGTTTCTGGGGGATGGGTGAAAAACTGTTTTTT

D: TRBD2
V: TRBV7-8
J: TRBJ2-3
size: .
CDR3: CASSLVGLAGADTQYF
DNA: TGTGCCAGCAGCTTAGTGGGTCTAGCGGGGGCAGATACGCAGTATTTT

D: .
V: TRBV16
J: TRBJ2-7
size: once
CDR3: CASGTGTLTPAPYF
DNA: TGTGCCAGCGGTACCGGGACCCTGACCCCAGCACCGTACTTC

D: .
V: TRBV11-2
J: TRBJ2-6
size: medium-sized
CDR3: CASFRTGANVLTF
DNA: TGTGCCAGCTTCCGGACTGGGGCCAACGTCCTGACTTTC

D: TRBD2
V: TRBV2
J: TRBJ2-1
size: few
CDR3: CASSAYRLAGGLYNEQFF
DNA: TGTGCCAGCAGCGCTTATAGACTAGCGGGGGGTCTCTACAATGAGCAGTTCTTC

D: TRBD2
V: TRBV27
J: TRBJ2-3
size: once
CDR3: CASRLIAGDTQYF
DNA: TGTGCCAGCAGGCTTATAGCGGGGGATACGCAGTATTTT

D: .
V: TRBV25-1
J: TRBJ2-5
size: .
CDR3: CASSGGSEQPETQYF
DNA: TGTGCCAGCAGTGGAGGATCCGAACAGCCGGAGACCCAGTACTTC

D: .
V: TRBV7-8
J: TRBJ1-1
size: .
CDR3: CASSLALFDTEAFF
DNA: TGTGCCAGCAGCTTAGCCCTATTTGACACTGAAGCTTTCTTT

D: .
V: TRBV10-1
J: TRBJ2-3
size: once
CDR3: CASSDSTDTQYF
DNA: TGCGCCAGCAGTGATTCCACAGATACGCAGTATTTT

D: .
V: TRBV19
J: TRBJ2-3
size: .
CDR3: CASSIRPTDTQYF
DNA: TGTGCCAGTAGTATCAGGCCCACAGATACGCAGTATTTT